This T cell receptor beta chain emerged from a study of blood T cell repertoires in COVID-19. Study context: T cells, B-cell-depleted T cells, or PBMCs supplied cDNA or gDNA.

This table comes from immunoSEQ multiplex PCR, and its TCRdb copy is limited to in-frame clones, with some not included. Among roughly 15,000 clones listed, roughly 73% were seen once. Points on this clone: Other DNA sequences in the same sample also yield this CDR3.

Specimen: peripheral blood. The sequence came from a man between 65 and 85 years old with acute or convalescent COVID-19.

The CDR3 spells CASRGQGGWNEQFF. CDR3 bases: TGTGCCAGCAGAGGGCAGGGAGGTTGGAATGAGCAGTTCTTC. The chain carries TRBV2 and TRBJ2-1; tentative D call: TRBD2 (6 bases). The CDR3 has 14 residues. The germline V gene has CDR1 SNHLY and CDR2 FYNNEI. The V end lost 6 bases, the J end lost 7 bases, and 16 bases lay between the germline ends.